This is a list of T cell receptor beta chains from one sample in a study of shared clonotypes between healthy human individuals. The protocol was immunoSEQ multiplex PCR, while the TCRdb copy is restricted to in-frame clones and leaves out a portion. The sample holds 1.5 million to 2.5 million clones, approximately 94% seen once. Sequencing was carried out using naive CD8+ T cells sorted from blood. These receptor sequences come from a man aged 18 to 29 in good health. Both conserved end residues are part of each CDR3. Fields, in order: J gene, clone size, CDR3 length, D gene, V gene, CDR3 DNA, CDR3 protein. The D gene is left open where the match is weak. Clone size, where shown, is once, few, many, or a class for clones that have expanded.

TRBJ2-3	NA	13	NA	TRBV13	TGTGCCAGCAGCTTGTTGAGAACAGATACGCAGTATTTT	CASSLLRTDTQYF
TRBJ1-4	NA	16	TRBD1	TRBV5-1	TGCGCCAGCGGAATAAAAACAGGGGGCATGGATGAAAAACTGTTTTTT	CASGIKTGGMDEKLFF
TRBJ1-6	NA	16	TRBD1	TRBV13	TGTGCCAGCAGCTTAGGCGGGACAGTCCCAAATTCACCCCTCCACTTT	CASSLGGTVPNSPLHF
TRBJ1-2	NA	12	NA	TRBV4-1	TGCGCCAGCAGCTCATCCACCTATGGCTACACCTTC	CASSSSTYGYTF
TRBJ2-1	NA	13	TRBD1	TRBV28	TGTGCCAGCACCCCTCAGGGGGCTGCTGAGCAGTTCTTC	CASTPQGAAEQFF
TRBJ2-1	NA	17	TRBD2	TRBV6-1	TGTGCCAGCAGTGAAGCAACTAGCGGGCTGTCATACAATGAGCAGTTCTTC	CASSEATSGLSYNEQFF
TRBJ2-1	once	14	NA	TRBV15	TGTGCCACCAGCGGGAAGACAGTATCCCATGAGCAGTTCTTC	CATSGKTVSHEQFF
TRBJ2-7	NA	15	TRBD1	TRBV5-1	TGCGCCAGCAGCTCGCCGACAGGGGGGTACTACGAGCAGTACTTC	CASSSPTGGYYEQYF
TRBJ2-1	NA	13	NA	TRBV11-2	TGTGCCAGCAGTTTAGACGGGCGCAATGAGCAGTTCTTC	CASSLDGRNEQFF
TRBJ1-3	NA	15	NA	TRBV6-1	TGTGCCACCGATTGGGACAAAAACTCTGGAAACACCATATATTTT	CATDWDKNSGNTIYF
TRBJ2-1	NA	16	NA	TRBV5-4	TGTGCCAGCAGCTTCATAGACTACTATGTAGGGAATGAGCAGTTCTTC	CASSFIDYYVGNEQFF